This is a list of T cell receptor beta chains from one sample in a study of control samples from healthy donors and cancer patients. Generated by immunoSEQ multiplex PCR, the TCRdb table keeps only in-frame clones and is missing some. The repertoire consists of 50,000 to 55,000 clones, with 90% to 95% occurring once and the leading ten covering approximately 2.4%. The sample was blood. The receptors here all came from a man younger than 45 in good health. CDR3s include the opening cysteine and the closing phenylalanine or tryptophan. D genes are given only for firm matches. Rows may omit the clone size; those that give it use once, few, many or a size class.

CDR3 protein,CDR3 DNA,clone size,D gene,V gene,J gene
CASSFAAAYNEQFF,TGTGCCAGCAGTTTCGCAGCGGCTTACAATGAGCAGTTCTTC,.,.,TRBV28,TRBJ2-1
CASSLGTVNEKLFF,TGTGCCAGCAGCTTAGGGACGGTGAATGAAAAACTGTTTTTT,.,.,TRBV7-9,TRBJ1-4
CASSAHRGGRYYGYTF,TGTGCCAGCAGTGCCCACAGGGGAGGCCGATACTATGGCTACACCTTC,.,TRBD1,TRBV6-1,TRBJ1-2
CASRLGGPTNTGELFF,TGTGCCAGCAGGTTAGGGGGACCGACGAACACCGGGGAGCTGTTTTTT,.,.,TRBV7-9,TRBJ2-2
CASREGQWAYEQYF,TGTGCCAGCAGAGAGGGACAGTGGGCCTACGAGCAGTACTTC,once,TRBD1,TRBV27,TRBJ2-7
CASSVVGRASGNTIYF,TGTGCCAGCAGCGTAGTGGGCAGGGCCTCTGGAAACACCATATATTTT,once,.,TRBV9,TRBJ1-3
CASTQSPSSYEQYF,TGTGCCAGTACACAGTCTCCAAGTTCTTACGAGCAGTACTTC,.,.,TRBV19,TRBJ2-7
CASSKRRQGSQPQHF,TGTGCCAGCAGCAAAAGAAGACAGGGGAGTCAGCCCCAGCATTTT,.,.,TRBV21-1,TRBJ1-5
CASSDGEMGYNEQFF,TGTGCCAGCAGTGATGGGGAGATGGGTTACAATGAGCAGTTCTTC,.,.,TRBV6-1,TRBJ2-1
CASSEFIADLSTDTQYF,TGTGCCAGCAGCGAATTCATCGCAGACTTGAGCACAGATACGCAGTATTTT,.,.,TRBV11-2,TRBJ2-3
CASSIGPRNNEQFF,TGTGCCAGTAGTATAGGTCCAAGAAACAATGAGCAGTTCTTC,.,.,TRBV19,TRBJ2-1
CASSPWGTSPDNEQFF,TGTGCCAGCAGCCCCTGGGGGACTAGCCCAGACAATGAGCAGTTCTTC,.,TRBD2,TRBV7-9,TRBJ2-1
CASRWTSNTEAFF,TGCGCCAGTCGCTGGACGTCGAACACTGAAGCTTTCTTT,.,.,TRBV4-1,TRBJ1-1
CASSSRGIFEQFF,TGTGCCAGCAGCTCCCGGGGAATTTTTGAGCAGTTCTTC,.,.,TRBV5-5,TRBJ2-1
CASSLSPASSYEQYF,TGTGCCAGCAGTTTAAGCCCAGCCAGCTCCTACGAGCAGTACTTC,.,.,TRBV28,TRBJ2-7
CASSEPDVGGYTF,TGTGCCAGCAGTGAGCCCGACGTCGGCGGCTACACCTTC,.,.,TRBV25-1,TRBJ1-2
CSVVGDRGVSNTEAFF,TGCAGCGTTGTAGGGGACAGGGGGGTATCGAACACTGAAGCTTTCTTT,.,TRBD1,TRBV29-1,TRBJ1-1
CAWSVGRDQPQHF,TGTGCCTGGAGTGTAGGCAGGGATCAGCCCCAGCATTTT,.,.,TRBV30,TRBJ1-5
CASSLGSLETQYF,TGTGCCAGCAGCCTGGGGTCCCTTGAGACCCAGTACTTC,.,.,TRBV5-6,TRBJ2-5
CATSEPGTDNTEAFF,TGTGCCACCAGCGAACCAGGGACAGACAACACTGAAGCTTTCTTT,.,TRBD1,TRBV6-2/TRBV6-3,TRBJ1-1
CSAREKLSYTF,TGCAGTGCTAGAGAAAAGTTGAGCTACACCTTC,.,.,TRBV20-1,TRBJ1-2
CASSQDSGIVGGYTF,TGCGCCAGCAGCCAAGATAGTGGTATAGTGGGTGGCTACACCTTC,.,.,TRBV4-3,TRBJ1-2
CSVGGLADPISYNEQFF,TGCAGCGTGGGAGGACTAGCGGACCCCATATCCTACAATGAGCAGTTCTTC,.,TRBD2,TRBV29-1,TRBJ2-1
CASSRQGGRNQPQHF,TGTGCCAGCAGCCGACAGGGAGGGCGCAATCAGCCCCAGCATTTT,.,TRBD1,TRBV7-9,TRBJ1-5
CASSPWTGGQETQYF,TGTGCCAGCTCACCTTGGACAGGGGGCCAAGAGACCCAGTACTTC,.,TRBD1,TRBV18,TRBJ2-5
CASSRTGGVIAKNIQYF,TGTGCCAGTAGTAGGACAGGGGGCGTGATAGCCAAAAACATTCAGTACTTC,once,TRBD1,TRBV19,TRBJ2-4
CASSLAGQGPGELFF,TGTGCCAGCAGCTTAGCGGGGCAGGGGCCCGGGGAGCTGTTTTTT,.,.,TRBV7-9,TRBJ2-2
CASSIIRLAGDNEQFF,TGTGCCAGTAGTATAATTCGACTAGCGGGGGACAATGAGCAGTTCTTC,.,TRBD2,TRBV19,TRBJ2-1
CASSIKRTSNQPQHF,TGTGCCAGTAGTATAAAGAGGACCAGCAATCAGCCCCAGCATTTT,.,.,TRBV19,TRBJ1-5
CASSDGTSGNEQFF,TGTGCCAGCAGTGACGGGACTAGCGGGAATGAGCAGTTCTTC,.,TRBD2,TRBV6-4,TRBJ2-1
CASSLAGDITQYF,TGTGCCAGCAGTTTGGCGGGAGATATTACGCAGTATTTT,.,TRBD2,TRBV27,TRBJ2-3
CASSSFRANQPQHF,TGTGCCAGCAGCAGTTTCAGGGCCAATCAGCCCCAGCATTTT,.,.,TRBV21-1,TRBJ1-5
CASSPTGVGPEAFF,TGCGCCAGCAGCCCGACAGGGGTGGGTCCTGAAGCTTTCTTT,.,TRBD1,TRBV5-1,TRBJ1-1
CASSQEGRLRNEQFF,TGCGCCAGCAGCCAAGAGGGAAGGTTAAGGAATGAGCAGTTCTTC,.,.,TRBV4-3,TRBJ2-1
CASSSPGQGYSPLHF,TGTGCCAGCAGTAGCCCGGGACAAGGCTATTCACCCCTCCACTTT,.,.,TRBV6-5,TRBJ1-6
CASSVEGRGRSETQYF,TGTGCCAGCAGCGTAGAGGGCAGGGGGCGCTCGGAGACCCAGTACTTC,.,TRBD1,TRBV9,TRBJ2-5
CASSQRLYPWVSYGYTF,TGCGCCAGCAGTCAAAGGCTCTACCCCTGGGTAAGCTATGGCTACACCTTC,.,.,TRBV23-1,TRBJ1-2
CASRHSLRIAKNIQYF,TGTGCCAGCAGGCACAGCCTACGGATAGCCAAAAACATTCAGTACTTC,.,.,TRBV2,TRBJ2-4
CASSLVLRGGSNQPQHF,TGTGCCAGCAGCTTAGTCCTCCGGGGGGGTAGCAATCAGCCCCAGCATTTT,.,.,TRBV7-8,TRBJ1-5
CASGDGDSNQPQHF,TGTGCCAGCGGGGACGGAGATAGCAATCAGCCCCAGCATTTT,.,.,TRBV28,TRBJ1-5
CASSLEIGNTQYF,TGTGCCAGCAGCTTAGAGATCGGGAATACGCAGTATTTT,.,.,TRBV11-2,TRBJ2-3
CASSLNSNQPQHF,TGTGCCAGCAGCTTGAACTCCAATCAGCCCCAGCATTTT,.,.,TRBV5-4,TRBJ1-5
CASSFQDSNQPQHF,TGTGCCAGCAGTTTTCAGGATAGCAATCAGCCCCAGCATTTT,.,.,TRBV27,TRBJ1-5
CASSDSGTSDITSYEQYF,TGTGCCAGCAGCGATTCCGGGACTAGCGATATAACTTCCTACGAGCAGTACTTC,.,TRBD2,TRBV7-9,TRBJ2-7
CASEISAFF,TGTGCCAGCGAAATTTCAGCTTTCTTT,few,.,TRBV6-4,TRBJ1-1
CASSSGKGGNEQFF,TGTGCCAGCAGCTCGGGAAAAGGGGGAAATGAGCAGTTCTTC,.,.,TRBV5-4,TRBJ2-1
CASSDPGTGGYTEAFF,TGTGCCAGCAGTGACCCCGGGACAGGGGGGTACACTGAAGCTTTCTTT,.,TRBD1,TRBV25-1,TRBJ1-1
CASSLIGSSNTEAFF,TGCGCCAGCAGCTTGATAGGGAGTTCGAACACTGAAGCTTTCTTT,.,.,TRBV5-1,TRBJ1-1
CAWSLGDSGTDTQYF,TGTGCCTGGAGTTTAGGGGACTCGGGCACAGATACGCAGTATTTT,.,.,TRBV30,TRBJ2-3
CASSLPTGARGNTIYF,TGTGCCAGCAGCCTACCGACAGGGGCACGTGGAAACACCATATATTTT,.,TRBD1,TRBV5-6,TRBJ1-3
CASSSSGRTEETQYF,TGTGCCAGCAGCTCTAGCGGGAGGACAGAAGAGACCCAGTACTTC,.,TRBD2,TRBV5-4,TRBJ2-5
CASSSGRAYEQYF,TGTGCCAGCAGTAGCGGGAGGGCCTACGAGCAGTACTTC,.,TRBD2,TRBV9,TRBJ2-7
CASGLGWERGQGNSPLHF,TGTGCTAGTGGTTTGGGTTGGGAGAGGGGACAGGGAAATTCACCCCTCCACTTT,.,TRBD1,TRBV12-5,TRBJ1-6
CASSQDLSSTDTQYF,TGCGCCAGCAGCCAAGATCTAAGTAGCACAGATACGCAGTATTTT,.,.,TRBV4-1,TRBJ2-3
CASSARGLNTEAFF,TGTGCCAGCAGCGCAAGGGGGCTGAACACTGAAGCTTTCTTT,once,TRBD1,TRBV5-8,TRBJ1-1
CASSPDRLNEKLFF,TGTGCCAGCAGCCCGGACAGGCTAAACGAAAAACTGTTTTTT,once,TRBD1,TRBV6-5,TRBJ1-4
CAISESGTALEAFF,TGTGCCATCAGTGAGTCGGGGACAGCCCTGGAAGCTTTCTTT,.,TRBD1,TRBV10-3,TRBJ1-1